This is a list of T cell receptor beta chains from one sample in a study of OX40 agonist ivuxolimab in advanced cancers. Method: immunoSEQ multiplex PCR; TCRdb's copy keeps in-frame clones and lacks some. This repertoire shows roughly 84,000 clones, roughly 80% found once; its top ten account for over 3.5%. The sample in question was CD4+ or CD8+ T cells sorted from blood, obtained in a trial of the OX40 agonist ivuxolimab. These receptors came from an adult with an advanced solid tumor such as melanoma, head and neck, liver or kidney cancer. Each CDR3 is given with its conserved first and last residue. A D gene is named only where the DNA matches it firmly. Not all rows give a size; the values are once, few, many and, for expanded clones, a class.

v_gene	d_gene	abundance	j_gene	CDR3nt	CDR3aa
TRBV5-5	TRBD1	NA	TRBJ1-2	TGTGCCAGCAGCGCCGGGACAGGGTTCTATGGCTACACCTTC	CASSAGTGFYGYTF
TRBV13	NA	NA	TRBJ2-7	TGTGCCAGCAGCTCTCGAGGGGGGAGGTCGGGCGAGCAGTACTTC	CASSSRGGRSGEQYF
TRBV25-1	NA	few	TRBJ1-1	TGTGCCAGCAGTGATATTGGGATGAACACTGAAGCTTTCTTT	CASSDIGMNTEAFF
TRBV30	NA	NA	TRBJ2-2	TGTGCCTGGAGTGTAAGGGTGACCGGGGAGCTGTTTTTT	CAWSVRVTGELFF
TRBV5-1	TRBD1	NA	TRBJ1-2	TGCGCCAGCTCGACAGGGGGCCTCCCGCTCGGCTATGGCTACACCTTC	CASSTGGLPLGYGYTF
TRBV2	NA	NA	TRBJ1-4	TGTGCCAGCAGTGGAAATCGGGGCGAAAAACTGTTTTTT	CASSGNRGEKLFF
TRBV7-3	NA	once	TRBJ2-5	TGTGCCACGCGCTGGGGTCTGATTCAAGAGACCCAGTACTTC	CATRWGLIQETQYF
TRBV5-1	TRBD1	NA	TRBJ2-5	TGCGCCAGCAGCCCCCAGGTAACAGGGGGCTTTGAGACCCAGTACTTC	CASSPQVTGGFETQYF
TRBV5-6	TRBD2	NA	TRBJ2-2	TGTGCCAGCAGCTTGTTAGCGGGGGGGAACACCGGGGAGCTGTTTTTT	CASSLLAGGNTGELFF
TRBV6-5	NA	few	TRBJ2-6	TGTGCCAGCAGTGAAGTATCCGGGGCCAACGTCCTGACTTTC	CASSEVSGANVLTF
TRBV5-1	NA	NA	TRBJ2-1	TGCGCTACCCCTCCATACACGGGCAATGAGCAGTTCTTC	CATPPYTGNEQFF
TRBV6-4	NA	NA	TRBJ2-7	TGTGCCAGCAGTTACTCCAGGGACTACGAGCAGTACTTC	CASSYSRDYEQYF
TRBV5-1	NA	NA	TRBJ2-3	TGCGCCAGCAGCTCCGCCGGCGCAAGCACAGATACGCAGTATTTT	CASSSAGASTDTQYF
TRBV5-6	NA	NA	TRBJ1-1	TGTGCCAGCAGCTTTAAGCCGAACACTGAAGCTTTCTTT	CASSFKPNTEAFF
TRBV6-5	NA	few	TRBJ1-6	TGTGCCAGCAGTTACCAACGGGACACCCATTCACCCCTCCACTTT	CASSYQRDTHSPLHF
TRBV4-2	NA	NA	TRBJ2-1	TGTGCCAGCAGCCAAGAACTAGTTAGCTACAATGAGCAGTTCTTC	CASSQELVSYNEQFF
TRBV18	NA	NA	TRBJ1-2	TGTGCCAGCTCACCAGGTGCCCAGGGCTATGGCTACACCTTC	CASSPGAQGYGYTF
TRBV16	NA	NA	TRBJ1-6	TGTGCCAGCAGCCAATCGAAGAGGGACGGTGATAATTCACCCCTCCACTTT	CASSQSKRDGDNSPLHF
TRBV7-6	NA	NA	TRBJ1-2	TGTGCCAGCAGCTTGGCGCAGAACTATGGCTACACCTTC	CASSLAQNYGYTF
TRBV6-6	NA	NA	TRBJ1-6	TGTGCCAGCAGTTCCCCTCACGACAGAAGATATTCACCCCTCCACTTT	CASSSPHDRRYSPLHF
TRBV9	TRBD1	few	TRBJ1-6	TGTGCCAGCAGCGTACGGACAGGGACAAGTTCACCCCTCCACTTT	CASSVRTGTSSPLHF
TRBV28	NA	NA	TRBJ2-3	TGTGCCAGCAGTTCGAGGTGGGAAAACACAGATACGCAGTATTTT	CASSSRWENTDTQYF
TRBV5-1	NA	NA	TRBJ2-2	TGCGCCAGCAGCCTCAGACAGGCCACCGGGGAGCTGTTTTTT	CASSLRQATGELFF
TRBV5-1	NA	NA	TRBJ1-1	TGCGCCAGCAGCTTGGTTGGGGGAGGGGTCACTGAAGCTTTCTTT	CASSLVGGGVTEAFF
TRBV6-1	NA	NA	TRBJ2-2	TGTGCCAGCAGTGCACGGGGATCCAACACCGGGGAGCTGTTTTTT	CASSARGSNTGELFF
TRBV19	TRBD1	once	TRBJ1-2	TGTGCCAGTAGTCCCCTGAGTGGGGACAGCGCCTATGGCTACACCTTC	CASSPLSGDSAYGYTF
TRBV2	TRBD1	NA	TRBJ2-3	TGTGCCAGCAGTGAAGCCATTCGGACAGGGACGGAGACAGATACGCAGTATTTT	CASSEAIRTGTETDTQYF
TRBV7-6	NA	NA	TRBJ2-7	TGTGCCAGCAGCTTTGGGCAAGCGACCTACGAGCAGTACTTC	CASSFGQATYEQYF
TRBV6-1	NA	NA	TRBJ1-5	TGTGCCAGCAGTGGAACAGGGTTGCATCAGCCCCAGCATTTT	CASSGTGLHQPQHF
TRBV5-1	NA	NA	TRBJ1-3	TGCGCCAGCAGCCAGGACGGTGTCTCTGGAAACACCATATATTTT	CASSQDGVSGNTIYF
TRBV2	TRBD1	once	TRBJ1-2	TGTGCCAGCAGAGACAGGGGGGATGGCTACACCTTC	CASRDRGDGYTF
TRBV9	NA	NA	TRBJ2-7	TGTGCCAGCAGCATGCGGGACAGTAGCTCCTACGAGCAGTACTTC	CASSMRDSSSYEQYF
TRBV18	NA	NA	TRBJ1-4	TGTGCCAGCTCACCACCGGGTCAGGGGACCATGGGTGAAAAACTGTTTTTT	CASSPPGQGTMGEKLFF
TRBV18	NA	NA	TRBJ1-1	TGTGCCAGCTCACCTCGGGGGGGGGCAACTGAAGCTTTCTTT	CASSPRGGATEAFF
TRBV5-1	NA	once	TRBJ1-2	TGCGCCAGCGGGGGATCGGGGGAAACTAACTATGGCTACACCTTC	CASGGSGETNYGYTF